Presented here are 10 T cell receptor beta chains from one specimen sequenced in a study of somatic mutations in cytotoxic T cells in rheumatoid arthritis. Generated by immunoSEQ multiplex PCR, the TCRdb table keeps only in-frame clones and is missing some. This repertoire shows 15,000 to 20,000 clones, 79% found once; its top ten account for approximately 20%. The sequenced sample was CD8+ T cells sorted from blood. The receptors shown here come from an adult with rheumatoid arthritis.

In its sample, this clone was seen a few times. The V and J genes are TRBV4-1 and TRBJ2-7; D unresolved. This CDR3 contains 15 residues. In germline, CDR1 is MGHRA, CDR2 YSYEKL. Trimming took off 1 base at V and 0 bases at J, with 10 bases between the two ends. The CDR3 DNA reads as TGCGCCAGCAGCCAAGCGTCTGCGGTCTCCTACGAGCAGTACTTC. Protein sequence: CASSQASAVSYEQYF.

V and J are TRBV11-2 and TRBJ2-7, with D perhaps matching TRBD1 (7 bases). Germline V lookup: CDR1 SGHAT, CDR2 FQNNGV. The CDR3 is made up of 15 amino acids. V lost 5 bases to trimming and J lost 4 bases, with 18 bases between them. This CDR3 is CASSPYSQGGYEQYF. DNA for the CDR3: TGTGCCAGCAGCCCCTACTCTCAGGGGGGTTACGAGCAGTACTTC.

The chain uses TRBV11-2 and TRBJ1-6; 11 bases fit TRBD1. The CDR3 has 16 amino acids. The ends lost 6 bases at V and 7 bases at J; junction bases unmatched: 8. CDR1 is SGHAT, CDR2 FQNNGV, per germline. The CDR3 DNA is TGTGCCAGCAGGGAACCGGGACAGGGGGTCAATTCACCCCTCCACTTT. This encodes CASREPGQGVNSPLHF.

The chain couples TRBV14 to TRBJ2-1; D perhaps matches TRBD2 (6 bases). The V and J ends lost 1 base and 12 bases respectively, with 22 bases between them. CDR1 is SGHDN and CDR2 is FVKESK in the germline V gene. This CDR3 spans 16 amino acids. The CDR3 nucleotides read TGTGCCAGCAGCCAAGTGGAGGGGTTCGAGCGACTAGTGCAGTTCTTC. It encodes CASSQVEGFERLVQFF. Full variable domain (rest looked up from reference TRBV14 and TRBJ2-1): EAGVTQFPSHSVIEKGQTVTLRCDPISGHDNLYWYRRVMGKEIKFLLHFVKESKQDESGMPNNRFLAERTGGTYSTLKVQPAELEDSGVYFCASSQVEGFERLVQFFGPGTRLTVL.

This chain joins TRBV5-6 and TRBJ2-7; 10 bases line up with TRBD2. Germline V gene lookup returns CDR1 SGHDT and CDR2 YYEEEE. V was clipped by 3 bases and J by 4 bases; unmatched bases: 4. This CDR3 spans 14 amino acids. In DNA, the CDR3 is TGTGCCAGCAGCTCAGCGGGAGGGCCATACGAGCAGTACTTC. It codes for CASSSAGGPYEQYF.

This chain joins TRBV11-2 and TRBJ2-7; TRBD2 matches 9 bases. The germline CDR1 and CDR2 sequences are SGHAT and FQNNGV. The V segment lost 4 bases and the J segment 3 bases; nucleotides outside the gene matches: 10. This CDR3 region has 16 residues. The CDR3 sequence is CASSSRALAGVYEQYF. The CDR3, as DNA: TGTGCCAGCAGCTCACGGGCTTTAGCGGGAGTCTACGAGCAGTACTTC. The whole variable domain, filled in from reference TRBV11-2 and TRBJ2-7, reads EAGVAQSPRYKIIEKRQSVAFWCNPISGHATLYWYQQILGQGPKLLIQFQNNGVVDDSQLPKDRFSAERLKGVDSTLKIQPAKLEDSAVYLCASSSRALAGVYEQYFGPGTRLTVT.

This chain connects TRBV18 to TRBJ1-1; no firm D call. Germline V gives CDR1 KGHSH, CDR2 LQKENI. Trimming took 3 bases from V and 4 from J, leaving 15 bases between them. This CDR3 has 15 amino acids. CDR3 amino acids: CASSPLGLGGTEAFF. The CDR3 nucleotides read TGTGCCAGCTCACCTCTGGGTTTGGGAGGCACTGAAGCTTTCTTT.

The CDR3 spells CASSPGTGFDTEAFF. The CDR3 DNA sequence: TGTGCCAGCAGCCCAGGGACAGGGTTTGACACTGAAGCTTTCTTT. The chain has TRBV4-2 and TRBJ1-1; 9 bases are a match to TRBD1. CDR3 size: 15 residues. V lost 4 bases and J lost 3; bases outside the gene matches: 6. In germline, CDR1 is LGHNA, CDR2 YNFKEQ.

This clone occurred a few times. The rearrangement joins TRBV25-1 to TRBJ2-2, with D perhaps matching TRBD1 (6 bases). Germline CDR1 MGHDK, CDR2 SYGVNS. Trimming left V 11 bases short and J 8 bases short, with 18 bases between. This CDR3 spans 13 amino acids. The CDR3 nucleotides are TGTGCCTTCGAAGCAGGGGCGGGTGGGGAGCTGTTTTTT. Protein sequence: CAFEAGAGGELFF.

CDR3 DNA sequence: TGTGCCAGCAGCTTAGTTAGCACCACCGGGGAGCTGTTTTTT. It translates to CASSLVSTTGELFF. V and J are TRBV11-3 and TRBJ2-2; D unclear. The CDR3 is 14 residues long. V lost 1 base to trimming and J lost 4 bases, with 7 bases between them. Germline V gives CDR1 SGHNT, CDR2 YENEEA.